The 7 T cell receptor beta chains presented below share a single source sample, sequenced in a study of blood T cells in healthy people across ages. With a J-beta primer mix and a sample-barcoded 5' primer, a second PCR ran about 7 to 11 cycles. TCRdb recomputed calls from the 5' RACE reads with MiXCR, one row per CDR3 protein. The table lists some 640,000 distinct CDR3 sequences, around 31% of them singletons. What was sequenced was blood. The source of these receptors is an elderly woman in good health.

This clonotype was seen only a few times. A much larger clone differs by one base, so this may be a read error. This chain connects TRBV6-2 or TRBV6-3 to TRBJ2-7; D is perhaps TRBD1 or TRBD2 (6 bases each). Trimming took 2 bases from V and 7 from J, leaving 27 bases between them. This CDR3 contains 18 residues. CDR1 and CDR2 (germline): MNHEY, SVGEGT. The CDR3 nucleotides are TGTGCCAGCAGTTACCCAGGTGGAGGGGGTAGGATATACAATGAGCAGTACTTC. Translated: CASSYPGGGGRIYNEQYF.

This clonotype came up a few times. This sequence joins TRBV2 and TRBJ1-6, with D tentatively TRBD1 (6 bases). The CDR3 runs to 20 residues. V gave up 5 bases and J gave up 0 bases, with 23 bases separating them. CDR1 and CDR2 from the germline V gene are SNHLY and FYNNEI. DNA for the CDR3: TGTGCCAGCAGTCCTTACATCCGGACAGTCGCAAGCTCCTATAATTCACCCCTCCACTTT. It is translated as CASSPYIRTVASSYNSPLHF. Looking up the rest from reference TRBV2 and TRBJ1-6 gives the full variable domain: EPEVTQTPSHQVTQMGQEVILRCVPISNHLYFYWYRQILGQKVEFLVSFYNNEISEKSEIFDDQFSVERPDGSNFTLKIRSTKLEDSAMYFCASSPYIRTVASSYNSPLHFGNGTRLTVT.

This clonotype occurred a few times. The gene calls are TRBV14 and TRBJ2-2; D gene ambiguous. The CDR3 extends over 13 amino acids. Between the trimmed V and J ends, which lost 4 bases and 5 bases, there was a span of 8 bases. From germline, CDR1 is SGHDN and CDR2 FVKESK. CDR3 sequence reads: CASSPQLTGELFF. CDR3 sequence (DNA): TGTGCCAGCAGCCCTCAGTTGACCGGGGAGCTGTTTTTT.

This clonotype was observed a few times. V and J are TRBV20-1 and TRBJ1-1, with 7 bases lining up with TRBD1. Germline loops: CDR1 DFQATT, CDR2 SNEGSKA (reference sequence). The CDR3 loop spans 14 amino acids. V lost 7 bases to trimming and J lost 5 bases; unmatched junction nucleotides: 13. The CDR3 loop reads CSVRTGTLGTEAFF. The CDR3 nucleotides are TGCAGTGTCCGGACAGGCACCCTTGGGACTGAAGCTTTCTTT.

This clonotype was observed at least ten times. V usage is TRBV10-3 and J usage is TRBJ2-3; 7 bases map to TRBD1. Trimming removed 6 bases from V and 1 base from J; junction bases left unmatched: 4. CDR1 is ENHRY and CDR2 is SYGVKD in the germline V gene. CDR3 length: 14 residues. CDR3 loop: CAIREGAGTDTQYF. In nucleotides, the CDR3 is TGTGCCATCAGAGAGGGGGCTGGCACAGATACGCAGTATTTT.

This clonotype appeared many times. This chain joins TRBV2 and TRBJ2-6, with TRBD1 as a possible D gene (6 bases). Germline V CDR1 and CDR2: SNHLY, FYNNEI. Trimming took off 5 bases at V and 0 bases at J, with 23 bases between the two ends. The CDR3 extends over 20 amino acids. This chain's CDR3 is CASSWDIPKALSSGANVLTF. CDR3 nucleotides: TGTGCCAGCAGTTGGGACATCCCGAAAGCCCTCTCCTCTGGGGCCAACGTCCTGACTTTC.

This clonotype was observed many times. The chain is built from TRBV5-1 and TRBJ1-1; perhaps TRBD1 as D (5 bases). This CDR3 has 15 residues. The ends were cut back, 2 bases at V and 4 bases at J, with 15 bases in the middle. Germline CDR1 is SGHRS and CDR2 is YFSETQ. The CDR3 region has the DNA TGCGCCAGCAGCTTAACCCAGGGTTGGGGCACTGAAGCTTTCTTT. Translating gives CASSLTQGWGTEAFF.